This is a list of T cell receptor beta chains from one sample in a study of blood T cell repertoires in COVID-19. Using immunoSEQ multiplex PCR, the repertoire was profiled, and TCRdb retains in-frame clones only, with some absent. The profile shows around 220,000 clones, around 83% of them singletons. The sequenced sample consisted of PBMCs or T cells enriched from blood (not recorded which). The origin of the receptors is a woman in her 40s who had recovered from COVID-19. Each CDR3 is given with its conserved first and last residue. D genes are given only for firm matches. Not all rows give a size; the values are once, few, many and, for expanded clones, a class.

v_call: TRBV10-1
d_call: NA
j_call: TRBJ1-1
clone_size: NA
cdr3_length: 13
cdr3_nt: TGCGCCAGCAGTGTAGAGACAGCCACTGAAGCTTTCTTT
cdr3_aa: CASSVETATEAFF

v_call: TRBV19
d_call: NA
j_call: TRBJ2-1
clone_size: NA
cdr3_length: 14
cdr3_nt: TGTGCCAGTAGTTCCTCTAGCTCCCTCGATGAGCAGTTCTTC
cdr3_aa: CASSSSSSLDEQFF

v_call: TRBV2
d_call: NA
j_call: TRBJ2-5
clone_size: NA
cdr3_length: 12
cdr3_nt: TGTGCCAGCAGTGAAACCAGGGAGACCCAGTACTTC
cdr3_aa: CASSETRETQYF

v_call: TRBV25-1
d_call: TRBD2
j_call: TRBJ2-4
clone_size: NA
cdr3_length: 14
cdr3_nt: TGTGCCAGCAGTGCCGCGGGAGGGGACAACATTCAGTACTTC
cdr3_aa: CASSAAGGDNIQYF

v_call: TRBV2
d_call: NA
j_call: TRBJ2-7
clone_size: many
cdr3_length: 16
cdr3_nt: TGTGCCAGCAGTGAAGGATTAGCGGAAAGCTCCTACGAGCAGTACTTC
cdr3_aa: CASSEGLAESSYEQYF

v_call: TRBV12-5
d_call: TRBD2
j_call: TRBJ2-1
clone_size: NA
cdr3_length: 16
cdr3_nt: TGTGCTAGTGGTTTAGGACTAGCGGGTTCTGACAATGAGCAGTTCTTC
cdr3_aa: CASGLGLAGSDNEQFF

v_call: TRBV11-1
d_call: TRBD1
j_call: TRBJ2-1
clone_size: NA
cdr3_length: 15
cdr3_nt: TGTGCCAGCAGGAAAACAGGGGGCGCTTACAATGAGCAGTTCTTC
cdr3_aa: CASRKTGGAYNEQFF

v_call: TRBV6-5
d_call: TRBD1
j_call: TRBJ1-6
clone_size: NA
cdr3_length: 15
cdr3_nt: TGTGCCAGCAGTATACGGACAGGGGGGAATTCACCCCTCCACTTT
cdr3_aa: CASSIRTGGNSPLHF

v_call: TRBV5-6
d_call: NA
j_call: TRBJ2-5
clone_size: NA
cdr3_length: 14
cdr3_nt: TGTGCCAGCAGCTTGGCTCCAGCGGAAGAGACCCAGTACTTC
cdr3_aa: CASSLAPAEETQYF

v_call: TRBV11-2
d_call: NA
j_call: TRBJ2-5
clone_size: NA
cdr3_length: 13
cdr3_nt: TGTGCCAGCTCCAGAGCGTATCAAGAGACCCAGTACTTC
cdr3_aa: CASSRAYQETQYF

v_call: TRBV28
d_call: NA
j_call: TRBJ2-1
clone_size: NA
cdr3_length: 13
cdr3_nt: TGTGCCAGCAGTTTCGGGGCCTACAATGAGCAGTTCTTC
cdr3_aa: CASSFGAYNEQFF

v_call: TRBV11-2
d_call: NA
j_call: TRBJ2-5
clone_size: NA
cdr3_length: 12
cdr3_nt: TGTGCCAGCAGCTTAACTCAAGAGACCCAGTACTTC
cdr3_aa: CASSLTQETQYF

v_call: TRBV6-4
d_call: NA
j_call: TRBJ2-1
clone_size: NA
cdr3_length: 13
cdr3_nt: TGTGCCAGTAGAGGGAGAATGCACAATGAGCAGTTCTTC
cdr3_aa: CASRGRMHNEQFF